Below are 15 T cell receptor beta chains sequenced from a single sample in a study of T cells after yellow fever vaccination (dated by TCRdb to between 2018 and 2021). The library was obtained by 5' RACE. Data came from an Illumina NovaSeq 6000. TCRdb trimmed the raw reads at Q25, called clones with MiXCR and kept productive beta chains. CDR3 protein sequences are deduplicated, and each keeps its most common genes and DNA. The sample table shows 310,000 or so distinct CDR3 sequences, and around 4% are seen once. The top ten constitute about 20% of the sample. What this sample's treatment or condition label stands for: live attenuated yellow fever vaccine strain. The input for sequencing was PBMCs, taken on the day of the yellow fever booster vaccination. The receptors were sampled from a man aged 18 to 29 who received the YFV17D yellow fever vaccine.

This clonotype occurred many times. The chain recombines TRBV7-2 with TRBJ2-7; the D is unclear. The CDR3 extends over 14 amino acids. Germline-derived CDR1 and CDR2 are SGHTA and FQGNSA. V was trimmed by 4 bases and J by 5 bases, leaving 15 bases between them. The CDR3 protein is CASSSRALIHEQYF. The CDR3, as DNA: TGTGCCAGCAGCTCAAGGGCTCTCATCCACGAGCAGTACTTC. The full variable domain, its missing parts supplied by reference TRBV7-2 and TRBJ2-7, is GAGVSQSPSNKVTEKGKDVELRCDPISGHTALYWYRQSLGQGLEFLIYFQGNSAPDKSGLPSDRFSAERTGGSVSTLTIQRTQQEDSAVYLCASSSRALIHEQYFGPGTRLTVT.

This clonotype was found many times. V usage is TRBV5-1 and J usage is TRBJ1-1, with TRBD1 matching 8 bases. CDR1 is SGHRS, CDR2 YFSETQ, per germline. The CDR3 is 14 residues long. Trimming at V came to 0 bases and at J to 5 bases, leaving 3 bases not matched to a gene. As DNA, the CDR3 is TGCGCCAGCAGCTTGGGGACAGGGTTGACTGAAGCTTTCTTT. Translated, it gives CASSLGTGLTEAFF.

This clonotype was seen only a few times. The chain employs TRBV4-1 and TRBJ2-5; 7 nucleotides match TRBD1. This CDR3 has 15 amino acids. V lost 0 bases and J lost 1; bases outside the gene matches: 2. CDR1 is MGHRA and CDR2 is YSYEKL in the germline V gene. The CDR3 DNA sequence: TGCGCCAGCAGCCAAGAAGGGGGCCTCCAAGAGACCCAGTACTTC. Translating gives CASSQEGGLQETQYF.

This clonotype was counted many times. This chain connects TRBV4-2 to TRBJ2-2; the D gene is possibly TRBD1 (5 bases). The ends were cut back, 0 bases at V and 5 bases at J, with 13 bases in the middle. This CDR3 is built from 16 residues. Germline V CDR1 and CDR2: LGHNA, YNFKEQ. CDR3 nucleotides: TGTGCCAGCAGCCAAGAGCAGAAGGGGTTAACCGGGGAGCTGTTTTTT. Translation gives CASSQEQKGLTGELFF.

The rearrangement uses TRBV29-1 and TRBJ2-1, with TRBD2 as a possible D gene (5 bases). Germline CDR1 reads SQVTM; CDR2 reads ANQGSEA. CDR3 size: 12 residues. The V end was cut by 5 bases, the J end by 8 bases, with 13 bases between. CDR3 loop: CSVMGRADEQFF. DNA of the CDR3: TGCAGCGTTATGGGGAGAGCCGATGAGCAGTTCTTC.

The chain employs TRBV19 and TRBJ1-6; D not certain. The CDR3 is made up of 13 amino acids. From germline, CDR1 is LNHDA and CDR2 SQIVND (reference sequence). V lost 10 bases and J 0 bases, leaving 7 bases between the germline ends. The CDR3 loop is CATRTSYNSPLHF. CDR3 bases: TGTGCCACCCGTACCTCCTATAATTCACCCCTCCACTTT.

The table lists this clonotype with a few counts. The chain recombines TRBV6-2 or TRBV6-3 with TRBJ1-1; perhaps TRBD1 as D (5 bases). The germline gives CDR1 MNHEY, CDR2 SVGEGT. Trimming shortened V by 2 bases and J by 4 bases, and 8 bases separated the two germline ends. CDR3 length: 13 amino acids. As DNA, the CDR3 is TGTGCCAGCAGTTACGGGGGGAGCACTGAAGCTTTCTTT. It yields the protein CASSYGGSTEAFF.

This clonotype was seen ten or more times. V usage is TRBV24-1 and J usage is TRBJ2-4; D is undetermined. The CDR3 is made up of 13 amino acids. The germline gives CDR1 KGHDR, CDR2 SFDVKD. V lost 5 bases and J lost 8, with 12 bases in between. The CDR3 DNA follows: TGTGCCACCAGTGCCCAGGCGAAGGACATTCAGTACTTC. Its translation: CATSAQAKDIQYF.

The chain employs TRBV5-6 and TRBJ2-3, with D maybe TRBD1 (6 bases). V was pared by 4 bases and J by 4 bases, with 22 bases between. Germline V gives CDR1 SGHDT, CDR2 YYEEEE. The CDR3 consists of 17 residues. CDR3 amino acids: CASSPPGQVIEPDTQYF. CDR3 sequence (DNA): TGTGCCAGCAGCCCACCGGGACAAGTGATAGAGCCAGATACGCAGTATTTT.

The chain recombines TRBV5-1 with TRBJ2-5; 7 bases match TRBD1. Germline CDR1 SGHRS, CDR2 YFSETQ. The trim removed 9 bases at V and 5 bases at J, leaving 13 bases unmatched. CDR3 length: 14 amino acids. CDR3 in DNA: TGCGCCACTCGAAACTATGCCAGGGGGGAGACCCAGTACTTC. It specifies CATRNYARGETQYF.

The sample holds many counts of this clonotype. V is TRBV20-1 and J is TRBJ2-5; 7 bases match TRBD2. From germline, CDR1 is DFQATT and CDR2 SNEGSKA (reference sequence). The V segment lost 4 bases and the J segment 5 bases; nucleotides outside the gene matches: 13. The length of the CDR3 is 15 residues. CDR3 in amino acids: CSATLLASKRETQYF. In nucleotides, the CDR3 is TGCAGTGCTACGCTACTAGCGTCAAAGAGGGAGACCCAGTACTTC.

Ten or more counts support this clonotype. V and J are TRBV7-9 and TRBJ2-5; 10 bases are a match to TRBD2. The CDR3 runs to 15 residues. Germline lookup yields CDR1 SEHNR and CDR2 FQNEAQ (reference sequence). The V and J ends lost 2 bases and 1 base, in that order; junction bases with no gene match: 1. The CDR3 bases are TGTGCCAGCAGCTTACAGCGGGGGGGCCAAGAGACCCAGTACTTC. This codes for CASSLQRGGQETQYF.

This clonotype was seen at least ten times. The gene calls are TRBV7-9 and TRBJ1-1; D possibly corresponds to TRBD1 (6 bases). Germline CDR1 and CDR2: SEHNR and FQNEAQ (reference sequence). Trimming stripped 6 bases from V and 4 bases from J, with 9 bases between. The CDR3 is 12 amino acids. The CDR3 DNA is TGTGCCAGCAGAAGGGGGATCACTGAAGCTTTCTTT. Its translation is CASRRGITEAFF.

This clonotype was picked up many times. The genes are TRBV12-3 or TRBV12-4 and TRBJ2-5; 11 nucleotides match TRBD2. Trimming took 3 bases from V and 5 from J; bases not matched to a gene: 8. There are 16 residues in the CDR3. CDR3 in amino acids: CASSFCSGGACETQYF. In DNA, the CDR3 is TGTGCCAGCAGTTTCTGTAGCGGGGGGGCCTGTGAGACCCAGTACTTC.

The chain employs TRBV20-1 and TRBJ1-6; TRBD1 is a possible D gene (6 bases). Trimming stripped 2 bases from V and 0 bases from J, with 8 bases between. Germline assignment: CDR1 DFQATT and CDR2 SNEGSKA (reference sequence). The CDR3 runs to 15 residues. In nucleotides, the CDR3 is TGCAGTGCTAGACAGGGGAGCTCCTATAATTCACCCCTCCACTTT. This gives the protein CSARQGSSYNSPLHF.